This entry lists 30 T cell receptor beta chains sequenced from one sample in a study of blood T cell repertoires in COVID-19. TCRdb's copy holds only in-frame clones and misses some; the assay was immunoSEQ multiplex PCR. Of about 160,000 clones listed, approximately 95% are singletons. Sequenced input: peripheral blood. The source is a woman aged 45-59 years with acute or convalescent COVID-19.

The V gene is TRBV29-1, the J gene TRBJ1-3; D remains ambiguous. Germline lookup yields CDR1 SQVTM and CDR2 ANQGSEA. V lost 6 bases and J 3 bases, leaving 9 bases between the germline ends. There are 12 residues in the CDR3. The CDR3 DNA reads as TGCAGCGTCGCAGTTCTTGGAAACACCATATATTTT. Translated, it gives CSVAVLGNTIYF.

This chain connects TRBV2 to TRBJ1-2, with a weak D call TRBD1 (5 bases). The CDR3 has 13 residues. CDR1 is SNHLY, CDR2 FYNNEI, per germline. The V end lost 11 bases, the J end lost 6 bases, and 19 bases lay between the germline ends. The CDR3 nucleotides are TGTGCCCAAAGGGGCCTAGGGCTAGATGGCTACACCTTC. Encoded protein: CAQRGLGLDGYTF.

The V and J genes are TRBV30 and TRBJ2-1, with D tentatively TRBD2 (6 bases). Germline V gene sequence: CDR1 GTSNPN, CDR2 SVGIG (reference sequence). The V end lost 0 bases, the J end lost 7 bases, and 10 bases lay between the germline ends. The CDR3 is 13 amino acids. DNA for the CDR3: TGTGCCTGGAGTGTACTCCGGGGGAATGAGCAGTTCTTC. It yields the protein CAWSVLRGNEQFF.

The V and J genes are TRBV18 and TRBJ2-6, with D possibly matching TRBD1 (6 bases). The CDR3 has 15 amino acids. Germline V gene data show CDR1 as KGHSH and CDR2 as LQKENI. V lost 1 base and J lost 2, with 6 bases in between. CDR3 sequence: CASSPQGAGANVLTF. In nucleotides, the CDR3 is TGTGCCAGCTCACCACAGGGGGCTGGGGCCAACGTCCTGACTTTC.

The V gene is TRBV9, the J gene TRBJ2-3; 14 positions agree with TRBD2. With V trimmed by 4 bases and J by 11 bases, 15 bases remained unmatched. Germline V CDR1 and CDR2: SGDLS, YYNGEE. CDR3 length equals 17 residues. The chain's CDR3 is CASSLDPSGTSGGGQYF. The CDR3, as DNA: TGTGCCAGCAGCCTCGACCCCTCCGGGACTAGCGGGGGTGGGCAGTATTTT.

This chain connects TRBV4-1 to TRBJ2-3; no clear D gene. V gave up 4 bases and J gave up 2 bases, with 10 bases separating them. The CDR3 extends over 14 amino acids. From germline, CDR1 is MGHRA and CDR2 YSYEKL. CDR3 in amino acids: CASSLRTNTDTQYF. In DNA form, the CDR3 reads TGCGCCAGCAGCCTAAGAACTAACACAGATACGCAGTATTTT.

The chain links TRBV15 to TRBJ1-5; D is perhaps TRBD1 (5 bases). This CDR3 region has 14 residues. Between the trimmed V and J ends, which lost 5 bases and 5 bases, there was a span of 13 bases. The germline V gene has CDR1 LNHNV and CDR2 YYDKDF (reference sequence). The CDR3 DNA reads TGTGCCACCAGCCGGAGGGGATCGGATCAGCCCCAGCATTTT. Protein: CATSRRGSDQPQHF.

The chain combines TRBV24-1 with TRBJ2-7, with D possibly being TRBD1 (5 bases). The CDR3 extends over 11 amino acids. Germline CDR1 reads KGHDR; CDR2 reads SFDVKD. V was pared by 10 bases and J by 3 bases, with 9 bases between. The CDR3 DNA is TGTGCCACTTCAGACAGCTACGAGCAGTACTTC. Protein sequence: CATSDSYEQYF.

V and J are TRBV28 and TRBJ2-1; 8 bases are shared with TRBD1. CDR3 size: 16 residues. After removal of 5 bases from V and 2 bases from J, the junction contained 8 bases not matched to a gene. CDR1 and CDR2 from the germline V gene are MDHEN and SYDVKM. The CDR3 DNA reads TGTGCCAGCAGTCACCTGACAGGGGAAGCCTACAATGAGCAGTTCTTC. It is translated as CASSHLTGEAYNEQFF.

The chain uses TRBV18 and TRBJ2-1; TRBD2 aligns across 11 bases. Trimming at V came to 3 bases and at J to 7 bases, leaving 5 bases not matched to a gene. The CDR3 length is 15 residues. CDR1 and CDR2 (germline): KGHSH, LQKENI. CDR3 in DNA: TGTGCCAGCTCACCTATTATAGCGGGGGGGAATGAGCAGTTCTTC. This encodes CASSPIIAGGNEQFF.

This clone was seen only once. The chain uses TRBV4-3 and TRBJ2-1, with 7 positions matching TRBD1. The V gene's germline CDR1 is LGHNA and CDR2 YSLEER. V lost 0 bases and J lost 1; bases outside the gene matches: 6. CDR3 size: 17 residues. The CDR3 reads CASSQDLGDSSYNEQFF. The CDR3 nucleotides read TGCGCCAGCAGCCAAGATTTGGGGGACAGTTCCTACAATGAGCAGTTCTTC.

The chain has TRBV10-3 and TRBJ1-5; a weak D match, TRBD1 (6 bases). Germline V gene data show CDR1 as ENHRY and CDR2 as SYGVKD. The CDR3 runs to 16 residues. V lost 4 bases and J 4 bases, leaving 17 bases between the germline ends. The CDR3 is CAISGGPQKPNQPQHF. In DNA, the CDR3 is TGTGCCATCAGTGGGGGGCCCCAGAAGCCTAATCAGCCCCAGCATTTT.

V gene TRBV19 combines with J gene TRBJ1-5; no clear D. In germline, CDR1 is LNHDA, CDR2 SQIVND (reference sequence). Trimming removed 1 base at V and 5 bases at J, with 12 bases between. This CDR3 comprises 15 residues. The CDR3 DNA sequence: TGTGCCAGTAGTATAGTAACGGACTATGATCAGCCCCAGCATTTT. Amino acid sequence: CASSIVTDYDQPQHF.

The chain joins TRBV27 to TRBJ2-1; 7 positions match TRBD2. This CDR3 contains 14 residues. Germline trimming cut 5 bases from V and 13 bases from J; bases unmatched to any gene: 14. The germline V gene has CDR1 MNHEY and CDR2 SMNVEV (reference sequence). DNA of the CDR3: TGTGCCAGCAGTGACAACTCGGGACTATCTAATCAGTTCTTC. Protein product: CASSDNSGLSNQFF.

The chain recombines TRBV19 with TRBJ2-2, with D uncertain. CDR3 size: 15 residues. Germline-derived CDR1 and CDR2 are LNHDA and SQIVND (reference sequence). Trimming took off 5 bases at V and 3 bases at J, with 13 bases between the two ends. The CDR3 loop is CASSLMSRDTGELFF. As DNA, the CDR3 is TGTGCCAGTAGTCTAATGAGTCGGGACACCGGGGAGCTGTTTTTT.

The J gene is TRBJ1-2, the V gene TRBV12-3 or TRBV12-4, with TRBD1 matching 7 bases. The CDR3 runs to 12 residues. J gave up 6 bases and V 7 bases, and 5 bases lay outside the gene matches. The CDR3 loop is CASKVQGDGYTF. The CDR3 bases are TGTGCCAGCAAGGTTCAGGGGGATGGCTACACCTTC.

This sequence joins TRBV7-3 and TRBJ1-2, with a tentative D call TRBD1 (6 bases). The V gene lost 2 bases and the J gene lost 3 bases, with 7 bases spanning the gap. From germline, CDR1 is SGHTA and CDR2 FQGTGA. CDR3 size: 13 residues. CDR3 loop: CASSLGGDYGYTF. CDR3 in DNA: TGTGCCAGCAGCTTAGGGGGCGACTATGGCTACACCTTC. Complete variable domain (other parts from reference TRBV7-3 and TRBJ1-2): GAGVSQTPSNKVTEKGKYVELRCDPISGHTALYWYRQSLGQGPEFLIYFQGTGAADDSGLPNDRFFAVRPEGSVSTLKIQRTERGDSAVYLCASSLGGDYGYTFGSGTRLTVV.

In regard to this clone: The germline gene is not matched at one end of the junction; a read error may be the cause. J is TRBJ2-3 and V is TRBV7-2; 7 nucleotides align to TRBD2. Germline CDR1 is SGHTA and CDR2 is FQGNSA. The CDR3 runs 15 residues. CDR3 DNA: TGTGCCAGCAGCCTAGCGGCCCTTAGCACAGATACGCAGTATTTT. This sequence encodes CASSLAALSTDTQYF.

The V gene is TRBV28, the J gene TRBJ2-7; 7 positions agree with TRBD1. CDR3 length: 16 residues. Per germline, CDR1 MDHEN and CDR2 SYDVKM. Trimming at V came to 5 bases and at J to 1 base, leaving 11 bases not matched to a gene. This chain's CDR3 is CASSPLGGNSSYEQYF. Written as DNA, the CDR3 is TGTGCCAGCAGTCCCCTAGGGGGCAACTCTTCCTACGAGCAGTACTTC.

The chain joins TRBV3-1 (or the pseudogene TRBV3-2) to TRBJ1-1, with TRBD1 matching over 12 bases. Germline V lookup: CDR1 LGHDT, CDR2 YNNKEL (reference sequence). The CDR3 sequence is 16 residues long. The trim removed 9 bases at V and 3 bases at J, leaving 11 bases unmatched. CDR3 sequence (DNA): TGTGCCAGTCTCGGGACAGGGGGCCGCCCCGACACTGAAGCTTTCTTT. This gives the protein CASLGTGGRPDTEAFF.

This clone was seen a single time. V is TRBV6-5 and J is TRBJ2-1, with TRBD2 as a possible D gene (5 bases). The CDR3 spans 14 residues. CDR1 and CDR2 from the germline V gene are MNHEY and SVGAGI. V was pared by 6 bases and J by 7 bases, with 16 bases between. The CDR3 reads CASSPDFLGNEQFF. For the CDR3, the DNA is TGTGCCAGCAGCCCGGACTTTCTTGGGAATGAGCAGTTCTTC.

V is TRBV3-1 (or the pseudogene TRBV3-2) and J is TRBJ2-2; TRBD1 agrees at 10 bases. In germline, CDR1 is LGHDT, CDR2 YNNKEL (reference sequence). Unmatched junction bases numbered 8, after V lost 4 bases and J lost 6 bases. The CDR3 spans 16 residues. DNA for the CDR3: TGTGCCAGCAGCCCCGACAGGGGGCGGGTGGCCGGGGAGCTGTTTTTT. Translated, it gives CASSPDRGRVAGELFF.

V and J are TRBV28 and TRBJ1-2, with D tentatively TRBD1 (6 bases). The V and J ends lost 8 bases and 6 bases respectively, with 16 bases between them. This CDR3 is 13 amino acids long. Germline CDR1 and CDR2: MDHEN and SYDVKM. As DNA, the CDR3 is TGTGCCAGCCAATGGTCCAGGGGCGATGGCTACACCTTC. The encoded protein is CASQWSRGDGYTF.

DNA of the CDR3: TGTGCCAGCAGTTTTGGGGACAGCTTTAACTATGGCTACACCTTC. Its translation is CASSFGDSFNYGYTF. The chain couples TRBV6-5 to TRBJ1-2; the match to TRBD1 covers 7 bases. CDR1 is MNHEY and CDR2 is SVGAGI in the germline V gene. V was pared by 4 bases and J by 1 base, with 6 bases of the junction left unmatched. The CDR3 length is 15 residues.

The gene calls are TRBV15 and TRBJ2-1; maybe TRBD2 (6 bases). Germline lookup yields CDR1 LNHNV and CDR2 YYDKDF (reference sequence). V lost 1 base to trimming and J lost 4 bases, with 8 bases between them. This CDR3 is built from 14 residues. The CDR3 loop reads CATSRGGTYNEQFF. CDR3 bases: TGTGCCACCAGCAGAGGCGGGACTTACAATGAGCAGTTCTTC.

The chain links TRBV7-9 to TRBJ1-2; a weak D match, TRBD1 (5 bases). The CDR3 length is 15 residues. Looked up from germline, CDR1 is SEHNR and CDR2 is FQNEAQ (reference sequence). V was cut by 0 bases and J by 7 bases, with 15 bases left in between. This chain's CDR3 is CASSLARALGGGYTF. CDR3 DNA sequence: TGTGCCAGCAGCTTAGCCAGGGCCCTCGGTGGTGGCTACACCTTC.

CDR3 in amino acids: CASSLGGTYEQYF. The CDR3 nucleotides read TGTGCCAGCAGTCTAGGGGGAACCTACGAGCAGTACTTC. This chain connects TRBV6-5 to TRBJ2-7; possibly TRBD1 for D (6 bases). This CDR3 has 13 amino acids. Germline V CDR1 and CDR2: MNHEY, SVGAGI. Between the trimmed V and J ends, which lost 5 bases and 2 bases, there was a span of 10 bases.

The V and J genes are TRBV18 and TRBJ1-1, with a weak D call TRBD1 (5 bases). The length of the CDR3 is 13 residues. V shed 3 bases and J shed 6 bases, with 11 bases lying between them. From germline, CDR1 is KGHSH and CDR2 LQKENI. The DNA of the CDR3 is TGTGCCAGCTCACCGGAGGGGAGGGCTGAAGCTTTCTTT. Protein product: CASSPEGRAEAFF. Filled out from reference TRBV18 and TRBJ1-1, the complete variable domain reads NAGVMQNPRHLVRRRGQEARLRCSPMKGHSHVYWYRQLPEEGLKFMVYLQKENIIDESGMPKERFSAEFPKEGPSILRIQQVVRGDSAAYFCASSPEGRAEAFFGQGTRLTVV.

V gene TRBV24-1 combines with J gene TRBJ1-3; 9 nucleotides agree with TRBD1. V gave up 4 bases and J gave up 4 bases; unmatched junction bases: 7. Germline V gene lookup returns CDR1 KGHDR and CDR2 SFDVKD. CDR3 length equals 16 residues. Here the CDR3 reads CATSEGDREAGNTIYF. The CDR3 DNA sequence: TGTGCCACCAGTGAAGGGGACAGGGAGGCCGGAAACACCATATATTTT.

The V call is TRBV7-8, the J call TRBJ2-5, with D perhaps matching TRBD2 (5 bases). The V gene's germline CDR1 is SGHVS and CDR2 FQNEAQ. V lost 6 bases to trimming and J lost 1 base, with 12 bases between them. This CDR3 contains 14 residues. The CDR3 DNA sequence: TGTGCCAGCAGGACCGGGGAGATCCAAGAGACCCAGTACTTC. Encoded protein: CASRTGEIQETQYF.